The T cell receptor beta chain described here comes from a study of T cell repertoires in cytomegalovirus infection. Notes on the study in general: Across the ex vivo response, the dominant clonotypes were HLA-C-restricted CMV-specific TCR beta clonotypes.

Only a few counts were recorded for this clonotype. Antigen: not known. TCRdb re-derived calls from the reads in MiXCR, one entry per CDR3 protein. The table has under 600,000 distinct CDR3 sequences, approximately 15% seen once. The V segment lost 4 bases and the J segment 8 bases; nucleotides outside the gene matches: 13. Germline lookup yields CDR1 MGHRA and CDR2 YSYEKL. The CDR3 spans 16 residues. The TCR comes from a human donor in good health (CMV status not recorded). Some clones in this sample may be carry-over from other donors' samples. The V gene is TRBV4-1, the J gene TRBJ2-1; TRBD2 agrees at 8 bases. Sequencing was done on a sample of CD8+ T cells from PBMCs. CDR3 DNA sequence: TGCGCCAGCAGCCCTGGACTAGCAATAATTGGGGATGAGCAGTTCTTC. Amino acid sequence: CASSPGLAIIGDEQFF.